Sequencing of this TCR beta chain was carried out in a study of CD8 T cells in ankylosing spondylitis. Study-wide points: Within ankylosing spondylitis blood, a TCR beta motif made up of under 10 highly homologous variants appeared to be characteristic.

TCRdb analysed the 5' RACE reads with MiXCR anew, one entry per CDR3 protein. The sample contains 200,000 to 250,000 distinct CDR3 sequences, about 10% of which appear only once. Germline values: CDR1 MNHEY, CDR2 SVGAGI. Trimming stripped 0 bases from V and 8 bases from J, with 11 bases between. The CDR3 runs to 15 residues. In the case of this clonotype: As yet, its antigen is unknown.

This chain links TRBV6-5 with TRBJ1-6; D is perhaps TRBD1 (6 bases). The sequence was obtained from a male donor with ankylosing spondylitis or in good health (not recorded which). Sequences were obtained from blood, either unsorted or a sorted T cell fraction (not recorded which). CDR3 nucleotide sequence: TGTGCCAGCAGTTACTCGCGCAGGGGTGATTCACCCCTCCACTTT. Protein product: CASSYSRRGDSPLHF.